The 19 T cell receptor beta chains given below trace back to one sample, sequenced in a study of OX40 agonist ivuxolimab in advanced cancers. The method was immunoSEQ multiplex PCR; TCRdb's version includes in-frame clones alone and lacks a portion of them. Here the sample spans about 18,000 clones, around 70% being singletons. The sample was CD4+ or CD8+ T cells sorted from blood, taken in a trial of the OX40 agonist ivuxolimab. The receptor source for this set is an adult with an advanced solid tumor such as melanoma, head and neck, liver or kidney cancer.

The rearrangement joins TRBV29-1 to TRBJ1-2, with TRBD1 matching 8 bases. Germline CDR1 reads SQVTM; CDR2 reads ANQGSEA. Losses at the gene ends were 4 bases for V and 6 bases for J; bases not matched to a gene: 16. The CDR3 has 16 amino acids. The chain's CDR3 is CSVVVPGQEVLDGYTF. The CDR3 coding sequence is TGCAGCGTTGTTGTCCCGGGACAGGAAGTACTAGATGGCTACACCTTC.

The rearrangement joins TRBV5-5 to TRBJ2-7; no firm D call. Trimming cost V 0 bases and J 4 bases, with 5 bases left between them. This CDR3 has 12 residues. Germline V gene lookup returns CDR1 SGHKS and CDR2 YYEKEE (reference sequence). CDR3 protein: CASSLVGYEQYF. CDR3 in DNA: TGTGCCAGCAGCTTGGTGGGTTACGAGCAGTACTTC.

The DNA of the CDR3 is TGCGCCAGCAGCCTTAGCGGGATAAGTCGGGATGAGCAGTTCTTC. It specifies CASSLSGISRDEQFF. J is TRBJ2-1 and V is TRBV4-3; 8 nucleotides line up with TRBD2. The V gene's germline CDR1 is LGHNA and CDR2 YSLEER. The V segment lost 4 bases and the J segment 8 bases; nucleotides outside the gene matches: 10. There are 15 residues in the CDR3.

The CDR3 DNA reads TGTGCCAGCAGCTTCGGCCCAGCGGACGAGCAGTACTTC. It is translated as CASSFGPADEQYF. The chain joins TRBV5-6 to TRBJ2-7; D is possibly TRBD2 (5 bases). CDR1 SGHDT and CDR2 YYEEEE come from the germline V gene. Deletions cut 2 bases from V and 5 bases from J, with 11 bases between. The CDR3 spans 13 residues.

The table lists this clone with a few counts. This rearrangement joins TRBV28 to TRBJ2-3; the D gene is possibly TRBD2 (6 bases). The germline V gene encodes CDR1 MDHEN and CDR2 SYDVKM. The CDR3 length is 17 residues. Trimming pared 1 base from V and 0 bases from J, leaving 14 bases between. The CDR3 sequence: CASSLSVAEGSTDTQYF. The CDR3 DNA reads as TGTGCCAGCAGTTTATCGGTAGCGGAGGGTAGCACAGATACGCAGTATTTT.

DNA for the CDR3: TGTGCCAGCAGCTTAGTAGGGGACAGGGACAATCAGCCCCAGCATTTT. Protein: CASSLVGDRDNQPQHF. The chain employs TRBV7-2 and TRBJ1-5; 9 nucleotides match TRBD1. The CDR3 contains 16 residues. Germline CDR1 reads SGHTA; CDR2 reads FQGNSA. V was clipped by 1 base and J by 3 bases; unmatched bases: 4.

This clone has just a few counts. The J gene is TRBJ2-3, the V gene TRBV9; D gene unclear. Germline V lookup: CDR1 SGDLS, CDR2 YYNGEE. With 4 bases removed from V and 0 bases from J, the gap between germline ends came to 9 bases. The CDR3 length is 14 residues. CDR3 sequence: CASSPSTSTDTQYF. CDR3 nucleotide sequence: TGTGCCAGCAGCCCTTCCACTAGCACAGATACGCAGTATTTT.

This clone was recorded once. This rearrangement joins TRBV19 to TRBJ1-5, with D hard to call. The V gene's germline CDR1 is LNHDA and CDR2 SQIVND (reference sequence). Trimming took 6 bases from V and 0 from J, leaving 18 bases between them. The length of the CDR3 is 17 residues. In DNA, the CDR3 is TGTGCCAGTAGCGCCGAAGGATACGTCTATAGCAATCAGCCCCAGCATTTT. As protein: CASSAEGYVYSNQPQHF.

CDR3 sequence: CASTLGHLANYGYTF. CDR3 nucleotides: TGTGCCAGTACACTAGGACACCTAGCTAACTATGGCTACACCTTC. The chain has TRBV19 and TRBJ1-2; TRBD1 is a possible D gene (5 bases). V lost 7 bases and J lost 0, with 15 bases in between. The length of the CDR3 is 15 residues. The germline V gene has CDR1 LNHDA and CDR2 SQIVND (reference sequence).

V is TRBV28 and J is TRBJ2-5, with a possible D match to TRBD2 (5 bases). The DNA matches TRBJ2-7 better at its end, which makes the J call doubtful. The germline CDR1 and CDR2 sequences are MDHEN and SYDVKM. CDR3 length: 12 amino acids. The CDR3 region is CASREVSYEQYF. CDR3 nucleotide sequence: TGTGCCAGCAGGGAGGTCTCCTACGAGCAGTACTTC.

This clone is termed medium-sized. The genes are TRBV5-8 and TRBJ1-1, with TRBD1 identical over 10 bases. Germline loops: CDR1 SGHTS, CDR2 YDEGEE. V dropped 0 bases and J dropped 2; count of bases not matched to a gene: 13. The CDR3 sequence is 19 residues long. CDR3 residues: CASSLDGTGDYNLNTEAFF. The CDR3 DNA reads TGTGCCAGCAGCTTGGACGGGACAGGGGACTATAACCTAAACACTGAAGCTTTCTTT.

V gene TRBV7-6 combines with J gene TRBJ2-1; D gene unclear. Germline CDR1 reads SGHVS; CDR2 reads FNYEAQ. The CDR3 contains 13 residues. Trimming took off 0 bases at V and 6 bases at J, with 6 bases between the two ends. The CDR3 region has the DNA TGTGCCAGCAGCTTAGCAGCTTCCAATGAGCAGTTCTTC. Amino acid sequence: CASSLAASNEQFF.

The rearrangement links TRBV19 to TRBJ1-5; 9 bases agree with TRBD1. The V gene's germline CDR1 is LNHDA and CDR2 SQIVND (reference sequence). This CDR3 region has 14 residues. Trimming at V came to 4 bases and at J to 7 bases, leaving 5 bases not matched to a gene. In DNA form, the CDR3 reads TGTGCCAGTAGTACCCCGGACAGGGGCCAGCCCCAGCATTTT. Its protein is CASSTPDRGQPQHF. Full variable domain (missing parts from reference TRBV19 and TRBJ1-5): DGGITQSPKYLFRKEGQNVTLSCEQNLNHDAMYWYRQDPGQGLRLIYYSQIVNDFQKGDIAEGYSVSREKKESFPLTVTSAQKNPTAFYLCASSTPDRGQPQHFGDGTRLSIL.

Only a few counts were recorded for this clone. The chain uses TRBV29-1 and TRBJ2-1; maybe TRBD2 (5 bases). This CDR3 contains 20 residues. The germline V and J ends were trimmed by 0 bases and 0 bases, with 24 bases remaining between them. Germline CDR1 and CDR2: SQVTM and ANQGSEA. CDR3 region: CSVEDFVGEEGVGSYNEQFF. The CDR3 nucleotides are TGCAGCGTTGAAGACTTCGTTGGTGAAGAGGGTGTCGGCTCCTACAATGAGCAGTTCTTC.

The chain couples TRBV11-2 to TRBJ2-1; 8 bases line up with TRBD1. J gave up 2 bases and V 0 bases, and 3 bases lay outside the gene matches. The CDR3 covers 16 residues. CDR1 and CDR2 (germline): SGHAT, FQNNGV. The DNA of the CDR3 is TGTGCCAGCAGCTTAGACGCAGGGGGCGCCTACAATGAGCAGTTCTTC. Its protein is CASSLDAGGAYNEQFF.

The V gene is TRBV4-1, the J gene TRBJ1-6, with D perhaps matching TRBD1 (5 bases). This CDR3 contains 16 residues. Per the germline V gene, CDR1 is MGHRA and CDR2 is YSYEKL. V lost 3 bases to trimming and J lost 6 bases, with 15 bases between them. CDR3 sequence reads: CASSQKGRGINSPLHF. DNA for the CDR3: TGCGCCAGCAGCCAGAAGGGACGGGGGATTAATTCACCCCTCCACTTT.

The chain carries TRBV27 and TRBJ2-5, with TRBD1 identical over 9 bases. Germline lookup yields CDR1 MNHEY and CDR2 SMNVEV (reference sequence). This CDR3 is built from 15 residues. The J segment lost 5 bases and the V segment lost 5 bases, leaving 9 bases of the junction unmatched. The CDR3 nucleotides read TGTGCCAGCAGTCCCCCCGGGACAGGGCTCGAGACCCAGTACTTC. Translating gives CASSPPGTGLETQYF.

This rearrangement joins TRBV6-6 to TRBJ2-1; no clear D. The CDR3 consists of 13 residues. CDR1 and CDR2 from the germline V gene are MNHNY and SVGAGI (reference sequence). V was trimmed by 2 bases and J by 3 bases, leaving 5 bases between them. CDR3 sequence (DNA): TGTGCCAGCAGTTACGCGAACTACAATGAGCAGTTCTTC. It yields the protein CASSYANYNEQFF.

The J gene is TRBJ2-3, the V gene TRBV7-8; perhaps D is TRBD1 or TRBD2 (5 bases each). The germline gives CDR1 SGHVS, CDR2 FQNEAQ. This CDR3 has 15 amino acids. Trimming removed 5 bases from V and 4 bases from J, with 16 bases in between. For the CDR3, the DNA is TGTGCCAGCAGCATACTAGAAGGGGCGGCAGATACGCAGTATTTT. Translating it yields CASSILEGAADTQYF.